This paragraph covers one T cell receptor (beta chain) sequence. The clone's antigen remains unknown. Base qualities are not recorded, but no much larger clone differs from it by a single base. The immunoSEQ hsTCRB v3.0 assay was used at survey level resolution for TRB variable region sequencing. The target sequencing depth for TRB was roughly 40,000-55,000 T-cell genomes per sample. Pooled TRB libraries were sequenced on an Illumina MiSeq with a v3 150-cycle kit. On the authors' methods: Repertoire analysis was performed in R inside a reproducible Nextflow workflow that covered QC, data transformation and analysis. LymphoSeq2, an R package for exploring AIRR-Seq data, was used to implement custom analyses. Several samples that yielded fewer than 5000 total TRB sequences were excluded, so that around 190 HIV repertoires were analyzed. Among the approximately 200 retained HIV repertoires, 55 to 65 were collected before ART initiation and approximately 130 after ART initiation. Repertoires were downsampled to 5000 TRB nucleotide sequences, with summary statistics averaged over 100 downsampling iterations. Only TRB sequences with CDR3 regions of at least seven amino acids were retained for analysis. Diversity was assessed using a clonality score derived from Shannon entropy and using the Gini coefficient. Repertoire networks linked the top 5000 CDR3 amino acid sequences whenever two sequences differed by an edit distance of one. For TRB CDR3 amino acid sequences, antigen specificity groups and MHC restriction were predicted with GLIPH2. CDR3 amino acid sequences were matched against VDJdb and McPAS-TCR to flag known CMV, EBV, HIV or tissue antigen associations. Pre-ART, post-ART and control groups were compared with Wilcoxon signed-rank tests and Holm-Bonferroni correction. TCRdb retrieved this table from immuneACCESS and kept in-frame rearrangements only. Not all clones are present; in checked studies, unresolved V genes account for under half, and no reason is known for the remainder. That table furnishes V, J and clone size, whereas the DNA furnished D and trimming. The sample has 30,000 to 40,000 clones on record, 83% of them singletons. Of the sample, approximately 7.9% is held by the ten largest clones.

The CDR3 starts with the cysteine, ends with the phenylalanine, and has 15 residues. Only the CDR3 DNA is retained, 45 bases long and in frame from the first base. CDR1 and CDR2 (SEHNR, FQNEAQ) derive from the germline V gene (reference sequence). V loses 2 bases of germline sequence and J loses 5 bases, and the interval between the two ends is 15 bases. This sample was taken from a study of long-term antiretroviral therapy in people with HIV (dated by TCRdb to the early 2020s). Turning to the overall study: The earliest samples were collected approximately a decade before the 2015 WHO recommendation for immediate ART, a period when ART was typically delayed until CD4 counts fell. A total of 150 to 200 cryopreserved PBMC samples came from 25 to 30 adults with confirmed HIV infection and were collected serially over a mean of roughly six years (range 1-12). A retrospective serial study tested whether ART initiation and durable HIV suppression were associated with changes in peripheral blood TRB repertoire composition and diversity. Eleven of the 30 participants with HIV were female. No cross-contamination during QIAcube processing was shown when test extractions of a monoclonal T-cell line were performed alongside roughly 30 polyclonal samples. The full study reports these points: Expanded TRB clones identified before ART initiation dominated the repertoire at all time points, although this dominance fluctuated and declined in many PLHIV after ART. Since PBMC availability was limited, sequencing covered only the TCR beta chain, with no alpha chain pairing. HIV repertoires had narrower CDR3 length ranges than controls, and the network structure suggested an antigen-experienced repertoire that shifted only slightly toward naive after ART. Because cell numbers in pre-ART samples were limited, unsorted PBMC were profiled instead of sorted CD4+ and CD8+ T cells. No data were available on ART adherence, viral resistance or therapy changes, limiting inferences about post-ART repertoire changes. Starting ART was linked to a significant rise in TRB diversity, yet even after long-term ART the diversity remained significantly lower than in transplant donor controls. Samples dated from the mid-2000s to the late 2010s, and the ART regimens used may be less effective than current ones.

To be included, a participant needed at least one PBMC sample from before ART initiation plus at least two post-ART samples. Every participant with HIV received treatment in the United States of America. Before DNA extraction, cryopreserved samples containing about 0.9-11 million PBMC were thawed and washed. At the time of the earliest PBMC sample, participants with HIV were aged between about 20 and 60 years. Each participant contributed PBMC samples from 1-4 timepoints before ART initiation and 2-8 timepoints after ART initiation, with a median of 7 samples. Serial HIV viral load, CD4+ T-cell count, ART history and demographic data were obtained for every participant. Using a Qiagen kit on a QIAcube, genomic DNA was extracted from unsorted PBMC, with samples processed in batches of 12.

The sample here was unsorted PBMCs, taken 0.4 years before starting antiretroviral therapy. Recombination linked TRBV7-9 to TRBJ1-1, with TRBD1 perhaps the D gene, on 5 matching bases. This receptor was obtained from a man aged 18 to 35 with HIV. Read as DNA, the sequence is TGTGCCAGCAGCTTATGGGGTAGGGGTGGGACTGAAGCTTTCTTT. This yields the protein CASSLWGRGGTEAFF.